Presented here are 20 T cell receptor beta chains from one specimen sequenced in a study of beta chain features in type 1 diabetes. cDNA synthesis used the whole RNA isolate, giving expressed TCRB sequences. Assay used: immunoSEQ multiplex PCR; TCRdb lists only in-frame clones, some missing. This table holds 860,000 or so clones, about 17% found once. What was sequenced was naive CD4+ T cells from blood. All receptors come from a woman between 18 and 30 years old in good health.

This clone was recorded a few times. This chain joins TRBV2 and TRBJ2-1; 9 bases line up with TRBD1. V was pared by 8 bases and J by 7 bases, with 9 bases of the junction left unmatched. The germline V gene has CDR1 SNHLY and CDR2 FYNNEI. The CDR3 loop spans 14 amino acids. CDR3 in DNA: TGTGCCAGCCTTCGACAGGGGGGGTCGAATGAGCAGTTCTTC. It yields the protein CASLRQGGSNEQFF.

The chain links TRBV9 to TRBJ2-4; perhaps D is TRBD1 or TRBD2 (6 bases each). V dropped 0 bases and J dropped 8 bases, with 9 bases sitting between them. This CDR3 has 13 residues. Germline CDR1 reads SGDLS; CDR2 reads YYNGEE. The CDR3 DNA follows: TGTGCCAGCAGCGTAGGAGGGGGGTACATTCAGTACTTC. Translating gives CASSVGGGYIQYF. The entire variable domain, with the rest obtained from reference TRBV9 and TRBJ2-4, is as follows: DSGVTQTPKHLITATGQRVTLRCSPRSGDLSVYWYQQSLDQGLQFLIQYYNGEERAKGNILERFSAQQFPDLHSELNLSSLELGDSALYFCASSVGGGYIQYFGAGTRLSVL.

The chain has TRBV28 and TRBJ1-1; no clear D. Germline V CDR1 and CDR2: MDHEN, SYDVKM. The CDR3 loop spans 14 amino acids. V dropped 7 bases and J dropped 6 bases, with 18 bases sitting between them. Here the CDR3 reads CASIPSGKKSEAFF. In nucleotides, the CDR3 is TGTGCCAGCATCCCTTCCGGGAAGAAGTCTGAAGCTTTCTTT.

This clone was counted between two and nine times. The genes are TRBV7-9 and TRBJ2-7; D gene unclear. This CDR3 is 17 amino acids long. CDR1 and CDR2 from the germline V gene are SEHNR and FQNEAQ (reference sequence). V lost 1 base, J lost 0 bases, and 16 bases lay in between. The CDR3 here is CASSLVVSGSSSYEQYF. CDR3 DNA: TGTGCCAGCAGCTTAGTCGTTTCGGGCAGCAGCTCCTACGAGCAGTACTTC. The full variable domain, completed using reference TRBV7-9 and TRBJ2-7, is DTGVSQNPRHKITKRGQNVTFRCDPISEHNRLYWYRQTLGQGPEFLTYFQNEAQLEKSRLLSDRFSAERPKGSFSTLEIQRTEQGDSAMYLCASSLVVSGSSSYEQYFGPGTRLTVT.

The chain links TRBV9 to TRBJ2-3; either TRBD1 or TRBD2 may fit D (5 bases each). Trimming took 0 bases from V and 6 from J, leaving 14 bases between them. The V gene's germline CDR1 is SGDLS and CDR2 YYNGEE. CDR3 length: 15 amino acids. The CDR3 loop reads CASSVGGTLGDTQYF. CDR3 DNA sequence: TGTGCCAGCAGCGTAGGGGGGACCTTGGGGGATACGCAGTATTTT. Based on the CDR3 plus reference TRBV9 and TRBJ2-3, the full variable domain is DSGVTQTPKHLITATGQRVTLRCSPRSGDLSVYWYQQSLDQGLQFLIQYYNGEERAKGNILERFSAQQFPDLHSELNLSSLELGDSALYFCASSVGGTLGDTQYFGPGTRLTVL.

This clone was observed a handful of times. This chain connects TRBV7-2 to TRBJ2-5; D uncertain. V lost 4 bases and J 4 bases, leaving 13 bases between the germline ends. Germline V CDR1 and CDR2: SGHTA, FQGNSA. CDR3 length: 14 residues. CDR3 DNA: TGTGCCAGCAGCTCCTGGACGAAATCAGAGACCCAGTACTTC. Translated: CASSSWTKSETQYF.

CDR3 nucleotide sequence: TGTGCCAGCAGCCGAGAAGCGGGGTTCACAGATACGCAGTATTTT. This sequence encodes CASSREAGFTDTQYF. This chain uses TRBV28 with TRBJ2-3; 7 nucleotides agree with TRBD2. Germline V lookup: CDR1 MDHEN, CDR2 SYDVKM. Losses at the gene ends were 6 bases for V and 2 bases for J; bases not matched to a gene: 8. CDR3 length equals 15 residues.

This clone was counted between two and nine times. The J gene is TRBJ2-1, the V gene TRBV6-6; D is unresolved. The CDR3 runs 13 residues. Germline CDR1 and CDR2: MNHNY and SVGAGI (reference sequence). Trimming cost V 5 bases and J 8 bases, with 13 bases left between them. CDR3 nucleotide sequence: TGTGCCAGCAGTGTGGCGGCTCGGGATGAGCAGTTCTTC. It is translated as CASSVAARDEQFF.

V is TRBV2 and J is TRBJ1-5; D is uncertain. V shed 6 bases and J shed 2 bases, with 8 bases lying between them. The germline V gene encodes CDR1 SNHLY and CDR2 FYNNEI. The CDR3 has 13 residues. The CDR3 sequence is CASRGRGNQPQHF. CDR3 nucleotides: TGTGCCAGCAGGGGCAGAGGCAATCAGCCCCAGCATTTT.

This clone was detected a few times. This rearrangement joins TRBV7-3 to TRBJ2-6; D possibly corresponds to TRBD1 (5 bases). CDR1 is SGHTA, CDR2 FQGTGA, per germline. This CDR3 spans 14 amino acids. The V end was cut by 7 bases, the J end by 2 bases, with 9 bases between. CDR3 sequence (DNA): TGTGCCAGCACCCCAGGGCCTGGGGCCAACGTCCTGACTTTC. Its translation: CASTPGPGANVLTF. The full variable domain, with the rest looked up from reference TRBV7-3 and TRBJ2-6, is GAGVSQTPSNKVTEKGKYVELRCDPISGHTALYWYRQSLGQGPEFLIYFQGTGAADDSGLPNDRFFAVRPEGSVSTLKIQRTERGDSAVYLCASTPGPGANVLTFGAGSRLTVL.

This clone came up a few times. J is TRBJ2-3 and V is TRBV5-1; 12 bases match TRBD2. The V gene's germline CDR1 is SGHRS and CDR2 YFSETQ. The CDR3 loop spans 17 amino acids. V trimming: 4 bases; J trimming: 2 bases; junction bases outside the gene matches: 8. CDR3 coding DNA: TGCGCCAGCAGCCCACCCGGACTAGCGGGAAACACAGATACGCAGTATTTT. Its translation: CASSPPGLAGNTDTQYF. The variable domain in full, with the rest retrieved from reference TRBV5-1 and TRBJ2-3, is KAGVTQTPRYLIKTRGQQVTLSCSPISGHRSVSWYQQTPGQGLQFLFEYFSETQRNKGNFPGRFSGRQFSNSRSEMNVSTLELGDSALYLCASSPPGLAGNTDTQYFGPGTRLTVL.

The CDR3 DNA follows: TGTGCCAGCAGTGAGGTGACAGGCACAGATACGCAGTATTTT. Amino acid sequence: CASSEVTGTDTQYF. This chain connects TRBV25-1 to TRBJ2-3; possible D gene TRBD1, 5 bases. Trimming cost V 3 bases and J 1 base, with 8 bases left between them. The CDR3 is 14 residues long. Germline lookup yields CDR1 MGHDK and CDR2 SYGVNS.

This clone was picked up a small number of times. The chain is built from TRBV7-2 and TRBJ1-5; D gene uncertain. The germline V and J ends were trimmed by 1 base and 8 bases, with 6 bases remaining between them. This CDR3 contains 12 residues. Per germline, CDR1 SGHTA and CDR2 FQGNSA. CDR3 coding DNA: TGTGCCAGCAGCTTAGGCTGGGAGCCCCAGCATTTT. Amino acid sequence: CASSLGWEPQHF.

This clone was detected a few times. The rearrangement uses TRBV6-6 and TRBJ2-5; TRBD2 aligns across 9 bases. From germline, CDR1 is MNHNY and CDR2 SVGAGI (reference sequence). J was trimmed by 9 bases and V by 7 bases; bases with no gene match: 6. The CDR3 spans 12 residues. The CDR3 spells CASTPSGMAQYF. The CDR3 DNA follows: TGTGCCAGCACCCCTAGCGGGATGGCCCAGTACTTC.

This clone was seen only a few times. The genes are TRBV7-2 and TRBJ2-3; D is perhaps TRBD1 or TRBD2 (6 bases each). The CDR3 totals 15 residues. Germline CDR1 reads SGHTA; CDR2 reads FQGNSA. V was clipped by 2 bases and J by 6 bases, with 15 bases between them. CDR3: CASSLLGAAGDTQYF. CDR3 DNA sequence: TGTGCCAGCAGCTTATTGGGGGCGGCGGGGGATACGCAGTATTTT. Filled out from reference TRBV7-2 and TRBJ2-3, the complete variable domain reads GAGVSQSPSNKVTEKGKDVELRCDPISGHTALYWYRQSLGQGLEFLIYFQGNSAPDKSGLPSDRFSAERTGGSVSTLTIQRTQQEDSAVYLCASSLLGAAGDTQYFGPGTRLTVL.

The chain joins TRBV28 to TRBJ1-5, with D hard to call. Germline V gene data show CDR1 as MDHEN and CDR2 as SYDVKM. V lost 3 bases, J lost 2 bases, and 17 bases lay in between. The CDR3 is 17 amino acids. The CDR3 loop reads CASSFSAGGLGNQPQHF. The CDR3, as DNA: TGTGCCAGCAGTTTCTCCGCAGGTGGGTTGGGCAATCAGCCCCAGCATTTT.

This clone was counted a few times. V gene TRBV6-4 combines with J gene TRBJ1-3; TRBD1 matches 7 bases. The trim removed 2 bases at V and 0 bases at J, leaving 25 bases unmatched. The CDR3 spans 23 residues. Germline CDR1 MRHNA, CDR2 SNTAGT. The CDR3 loop reads CASSDDPGQSSHRMERSGNTIYF. CDR3 coding DNA: TGTGCCAGCAGTGACGACCCGGGACAGAGTAGCCACCGGATGGAGCGCTCTGGAAACACCATATATTTT.

This clone was observed at least ten times. The sample carries other DNA sequences with the same CDR3. The chain carries TRBV14 and TRBJ2-1; D is unresolved. Per the germline V gene, CDR1 is SGHDN and CDR2 is FVKESK. This CDR3 spans 13 amino acids. The V gene lost 0 bases and the J gene lost 4 bases, with 4 bases spanning the gap. The CDR3 sequence is CASSQDSYNEQFF. CDR3 nucleotide sequence: TGTGCCAGCAGCCAAGATTCGTACAATGAGCAGTTCTTC.

This clone has only a few counts. The gene calls are TRBV18 and TRBJ1-4, with D uncertain. CDR1 and CDR2 (germline): KGHSH, LQKENI. Trimming removed 6 bases from V and 6 bases from J, with 11 bases in between. This CDR3 is 13 amino acids long. The CDR3 here is CASSPDGHEKLFF. DNA of the CDR3: TGTGCCAGCTCGCCGGACGGGCATGAAAAACTGTTTTTT. The whole variable domain, remainder taken from reference TRBV18 and TRBJ1-4, is NAGVMQNPRHLVRRRGQEARLRCSPMKGHSHVYWYRQLPEEGLKFMVYLQKENIIDESGMPKERFSAEFPKEGPSILRIQQVVRGDSAAYFCASSPDGHEKLFFGSGTQLSVL.

V usage is TRBV18 and J usage is TRBJ2-5; tentative D call: TRBD1 (6 bases). The CDR3 consists of 13 residues. The ends were cut back, 6 bases at V and 2 bases at J, with 10 bases in the middle. Germline CDR1 is KGHSH and CDR2 is LQKENI. CDR3 bases: TGTGCCAGCTCTACAGGGATACAAGAGACCCAGTACTTC. It translates to CASSTGIQETQYF.